Presented here are 2 T cell receptor beta chains from one specimen sequenced in a study of T cell responses to AZD1222 COVID-19 vaccine. The data were produced by immunoSEQ multiplex PCR, yet TCRdb's version contains in-frame clones alone and is incomplete. The top ten hold roughly a quarter of the sample, which has about 180,000 clones, roughly 91% seen once. Sample: peripheral blood, taken 28 days after the second AZD1222 dose. The receptors stem from an adult who received the AZD1222 COVID-19 vaccine.

The V and J genes are TRBV5-6 and TRBJ2-3; TRBD2 agrees at 13 bases. The CDR3 spans 15 residues. J lost 4 bases, V lost 6 bases, and 5 bases had no gene match. CDR1 is SGHDT, CDR2 YYEEEE, per germline. The chain's CDR3 is CASNPLAGGADTQYF. Here the CDR3 DNA reads TGTGCCAGCAACCCACTAGCGGGAGGGGCAGATACGCAGTATTTT. Variable domain in full (rest from reference TRBV5-6 and TRBJ2-3): DAGVTQSPTHLIKTRGQQVTLRCSPKSGHDTVSWYQQALGQGPQFIFQYYEEEERQRGNFPDRFSGHQFPNYSSELNVNALLLGDSALYLCASNPLAGGADTQYFGPGTRLTVL.

This clone was picked up one time. This rearrangement joins TRBV28 to TRBJ2-1; 9 nucleotides line up with TRBD1. The CDR3 spans 17 residues. V lost 5 bases and J lost 0; bases outside the gene matches: 8. The germline gives CDR1 MDHEN, CDR2 SYDVKM. CDR3 nucleotide sequence: TGTGCCAGCAGTCACCGGGACAGGGCTCGCTCCTACAATGAGCAGTTCTTC. It specifies CASSHRDRARSYNEQFF.